Below, 7 T cell receptor beta chains from the same sample are listed, as sequenced in a study of human versus mouse CDR3 diversity and MHC coevolution. TCRdb keeps only in-frame clones here, not all; method: immunoSEQ multiplex PCR. Of 75,000 to 90,000 clones listed, just over 90% are singletons. The sample was naive CD4+ T cells from blood. The subset denotes: CD45RO-negative CD62L-positive naive CD4 T cells. The receptors were sampled from a person aged 30-69 years in good health.

CDR3 region: CASSQINQPQHF. In nucleotides, the CDR3 is TGTGCCAGCAGTCAAATCAATCAGCCCCAGCATTTT. The chain is built from TRBV7-9 and TRBJ1-5; D unclear. Trimming removed 6 bases at V and 3 bases at J, with 6 bases between. Germline V gives CDR1 SEHNR, CDR2 FQNEAQ (reference sequence). The CDR3 has 12 residues.

This chain joins TRBV18 and TRBJ2-3, with D hard to call. Germline V gene sequence: CDR1 KGHSH, CDR2 LQKENI. V gave up 4 bases and J gave up 2 bases, with 4 bases separating them. The CDR3 is 12 amino acids. CDR3 DNA: TGTGCCAGCTCACTATCCACAGATACGCAGTATTTT. Translated: CASSLSTDTQYF.

The chain combines TRBV7-2 with TRBJ1-6; D unclear. V dropped 2 bases and J dropped 6 bases, with 8 bases sitting between them. This CDR3 has 14 residues. CDR1 and CDR2 (germline): SGHTA, FQGNSA. DNA of the CDR3: TGTGCCAGCAGCTTACAGTCAACTAATTCACCCCTCCACTTT. This translates into CASSLQSTNSPLHF.

The rearrangement joins TRBV2 to TRBJ1-2; D remains unclear. The germline gives CDR1 SNHLY, CDR2 FYNNEI. The V gene lost 7 bases and the J gene lost 0 bases, with 12 bases spanning the gap. This CDR3 spans 14 amino acids. CDR3 sequence (DNA): TGTGCCAGCATAGAGCGGACCTCTAACTATGGCTACACCTTC. Its translation is CASIERTSNYGYTF.

Worth noting for this clone: The junction does not match germline at one end; this may be a read error. The V and J genes are TRBV20-1 and TRBJ2-3; 9 bases match TRBD2. The CDR3 is 10 amino acids. From germline, CDR1 is DFQATT and CDR2 SNEGSKA (reference sequence). CDR3 sequence: CSARGTSKNF. The CDR3 bases are TGCAGTGCCAGGGGGACTAGCAAGAATTTT.

The chain couples TRBV7-9 to TRBJ1-5; D is perhaps TRBD1 (6 bases). This CDR3 contains 17 residues. CDR1 and CDR2 (germline): SEHNR, FQNEAQ (reference sequence). Trimming took 4 bases from V and 7 from J, leaving 23 bases between them. The CDR3 DNA follows: TGTGCCAGCAGCTCTCACCCTTTGACAGGATCGGGGCAGCCCCAGCATTTT. Translation: CASSSHPLTGSGQPQHF.

The V call is TRBV6-5, the J call TRBJ2-1; 8 bases fit TRBD1. This CDR3 contains 14 residues. Trimming at V came to 5 bases and at J to 2 bases, leaving 2 bases not matched to a gene. Germline CDR1 MNHEY, CDR2 SVGAGI. The CDR3 DNA reads as TGTGCCAGCAGTCCGGGACAGGCCTACAATGAGCAGTTCTTC. It yields the protein CASSPGQAYNEQFF.